This T cell receptor beta chain was captured by sequencing in a study of T cells in Graves' hyperthyroidism and ophthalmopathy. Overall study: The blood sample was taken at first diagnosis, before treatment began.

Each diagnosis was grounded in clinical symptoms, serum thyroxine and TRAb, thyroid ultrasound, and orbital computed tomography. The CDR3 totals 16 residues. From germline, CDR1 is ENHRY and CDR2 SYGVKD. V gave up 7 bases and J gave up 9 bases; unmatched junction bases: 15. Using RNA transcripts as the source, TCR beta CDR3 regions were amplified. RT-PCR in the first round (using the HTBI primer set) targeted the TCR CDR3. Using its own MiXCR run on the multiplex PCR reads, TCRdb lists one record per CDR3 protein. Here the sample spans about 380,000 distinct CDR3 sequences, about a fifth being singletons.

The TCR sequence derives from a young man with Graves' ophthalmopathy. V usage is TRBV10-3 and J usage is TRBJ2-1; 10 bases fit TRBD1. The sequencing input was blood. CDR3 sequence (DNA): TGTGCCATCACTACGCGTACCGGGACAGGGGCGAGTGAGCAGTTCTTC. The encoded protein is CAITTRTGTGASEQFF.